Detailed here is one T cell receptor (beta chain). V was shortened by 0 bases and J by 6 bases, with 9 bases between the two germline ends. The germline V gene encodes CDR1 MDHEN and CDR2 SYDVKM. The CDR3 is 14 amino acids. It was at deep level that the assay was run. Some clones are missing from TCRdb's copy, which holds only in-frame ones; the method was immunoSEQ multiplex PCR. Among roughly 1,000,000 clones listed, about 84% were seen once. The sample comes from a study of shared clonotypes between healthy human individuals. This receptor was taken from a man between 18 and 35 years old in good health. Some clones in this sample may be carry-over from other donors' samples. The sequencing sample was made of memory CD4+ T cells from PBMCs. Regarding subset: CD45RA-negative fraction. The V call is TRBV28, the J call TRBJ2-1; D call uncertain. CDR3 protein: CASSLWGPGNEQFF. The CDR3 DNA reads TGTGCCAGCAGTTTATGGGGTCCCGGCAATGAGCAGTTCTTC.